This TCR beta chain stems from a study of PD-1 blockade in classical Hodgkin lymphoma. Study-wide findings and caveats: Lower baseline TCR diversity was reported for newly diagnosed patients than for healthy donors.

Time point indicated: newly diagnosed, previously untreated cHL patient sample. Points on this clone: The antigen remains undetermined.

Trimming cost V 0 bases and J 2 bases, with 11 bases left between them. Germline V gene data show CDR1 as SGHRS and CDR2 as YFSETQ. The CDR3 contains 15 residues. Sequencing was performed with immunoSEQ multiplex PCR; in TCRdb, only in-frame clones are kept and a portion is missing. The sample includes around 25,000 clones, 94% of them seen just once. This chain links TRBV5-1 with TRBJ2-5, with TRBD1 as a possible D gene (6 bases). Sequences were obtained from peripheral blood mononuclear cells (PBMCs). The source is a human donor with classical Hodgkin lymphoma. The CDR3 DNA sequence: TGCGCCAGCAGCTTGGCCAGGGGTGGGCAAGAGACCCAGTACTTC. As protein: CASSLARGGQETQYF.